The sequence of this T cell receptor beta chain was determined in a study of blood T cells in healthy people across ages. V lost 3 bases to trimming and J lost 4 bases, with 15 bases between them. The CDR3 has 15 amino acids. Using a J-beta primer mix together with a sample-barcoded 5' primer, a second PCR was run for about 6 to 11 cycles. TCRdb recomputed calls from the 5' RACE reads with MiXCR, one row per CDR3 protein. Among about 500,000 distinct CDR3 sequences listed, 24% were seen once. Separately, the same data were catalogued under a study of T cells of mothers and their children.

Sequencing was done on a sample of blood. The chain links TRBV12-3 or TRBV12-4 to TRBJ1-2, with D possibly matching TRBD1 (5 bases). The receptor comes from a boy younger than 18 in good health. CDR3 nucleotides: TGTGCCAGCAGTTTGGGGGGTATCCTTTCCTATGGCTACACCTTC. The encoded protein is CASSLGGILSYGYTF.